One and the same sample provided the 20 T cell receptor beta chains below, sequenced in a study of T cell responses to AZD1222 COVID-19 vaccine (dated by TCRdb to the early 2020s). The sample's time point, from its label and the paper: about 28 days (+/-7) after the second vaccine dose. Libraries were prepared through the immunoSEQ multiplex PCR assay. Entries here come from immuneACCESS through TCRdb and include only in-frame sequences with V and J called. Some clones fail to appear in such tables; in the studies checked, an unresolved V gene covers under half of the shortfall, and the cause of the remainder is unknown. This sample is represented by some 150,000 clones; roughly 90% of them were singletons. Of the sample, approximately 3.3% falls within the top ten clones. Here the sequenced sample was peripheral blood, taken 28 days after the second AZD1222 dose. Source of these receptors: an adult who received the AZD1222 COVID-19 vaccine.

The chain couples TRBV29-1 to TRBJ2-2; 8 nucleotides align to TRBD1. The junction had 10 bases not matched to a gene; V was cut back by 7 bases and J by 6 bases. This CDR3 region has 14 residues. Looked up from germline, CDR1 is SQVTM and CDR2 is ANQGSEA. The CDR3 nucleotides read TGCAGCGGGAGAAGGACAGGGTTCGCCGGGGAGCTGTTTTTT. It specifies CSGRRTGFAGELFF.

The J gene is TRBJ2-7, the V gene TRBV4-3; D is unresolved. This CDR3 has 15 amino acids. Germline V gives CDR1 LGHNA, CDR2 YSLEER. Trimming took 0 bases from V and 3 from J, leaving 12 bases between them. CDR3 DNA: TGCGCCAGCAGCCAAGATCACAGTTCAGGCTACGAGCAGTACTTC. As protein: CASSQDHSSGYEQYF.

The chain has TRBV5-6 and TRBJ1-1; no definite D call. The CDR3 runs to 13 residues. Germline V CDR1 and CDR2: SGHDT, YYEEEE. V was cut by 3 bases and J by 6 bases, with 12 bases left in between. CDR3 bases: TGTGCCAGCAGCTGGATGGGGTCCCCTGAAGCTTTCTTT. Translating gives CASSWMGSPEAFF.

This chain links TRBV18 with TRBJ2-2; tentatively, D is TRBD1 or TRBD2 (6 bases each). CDR3 length equals 16 residues. V was shortened by 1 base and J by 7 bases, with 16 bases between the two germline ends. CDR1 KGHSH and CDR2 LQKENI come from the germline V gene. The CDR3 bases are TGTGCCAGCTCACCACACCCGGGGGCCAGGGACGGGGAGCTGTTTTTT. Protein sequence: CASSPHPGARDGELFF.

The V gene is TRBV27, the J gene TRBJ1-6, with D perhaps matching TRBD1 (6 bases). Looked up from germline, CDR1 is MNHEY and CDR2 is SMNVEV (reference sequence). Trimming left V 5 bases short and J 10 bases short, with 21 bases between. The CDR3 extends over 16 amino acids. The CDR3 protein is CASSPLQQGWGSPLHF. DNA of the CDR3: TGTGCCAGCAGTCCACTACAACAGGGATGGGGCTCACCCCTCCACTTT.

V gene TRBV5-1 combines with J gene TRBJ1-1, with D tentatively TRBD1 (6 bases). The CDR3 runs to 14 residues. CDR1 and CDR2 from the germline V gene are SGHRS and YFSETQ. The V and J ends lost 4 bases and 6 bases respectively, with 16 bases between them. CDR3 nucleotide sequence: TGCGCCAGCAGCATCGGGACATTACGAGCTGAAGCTTTCTTT. Its translation: CASSIGTLRAEAFF.

Here the CDR3 DNA reads TGTGCCAGCAGTGAAAGCCCGGGACAGGGCGTAAGCTACACCTTC. Residues: CASSESPGQGVSYTF. V usage is TRBV6-1 and J usage is TRBJ1-2; TRBD1 matches at 9 bases. The CDR3 sequence is 15 residues long. CDR1 and CDR2 (germline): MNHNS, SASEGT. V gave up 2 bases and J gave up 9 bases; unmatched junction bases: 10.

The chain recombines TRBV6-1 with TRBJ1-6; D uncertain. The germline CDR1 and CDR2 sequences are MNHNS and SASEGT. The V end was cut by 3 bases, the J end by 2 bases, with 14 bases between. This CDR3 region has 17 residues. CDR3 bases: TGTGCCAGCAGTGAGCGATATGGGGAGGCCTATAATTCACCCCTCCACTTT. Translating it yields CASSERYGEAYNSPLHF.

The genes are TRBV27 and TRBJ2-7; D unresolved. Germline-derived CDR1 and CDR2 are MNHEY and SMNVEV (reference sequence). CDR3 length: 14 residues. Trimming left V 5 bases short and J 3 bases short, with 14 bases between. The CDR3 sequence is CASSSDQKLYEQYF. DNA of the CDR3: TGTGCCAGCAGTAGCGACCAAAAGCTCTACGAGCAGTACTTC.

V gene TRBV9 combines with J gene TRBJ1-3; D is uncertain. Per the germline V gene, CDR1 is SGDLS and CDR2 is YYNGEE. This CDR3 contains 11 residues. V was shortened by 7 bases and J by 2 bases, with 4 bases between the two germline ends. The CDR3 loop reads CASRAGNTIYF. The CDR3 nucleotides are TGTGCCAGCCGGGCTGGAAACACCATATATTTT.

V is TRBV30 and J is TRBJ1-1, with 7 positions matching TRBD1. CDR3 length: 13 residues. Germline values: CDR1 GTSNPN, CDR2 SVGIG (reference sequence). V trimming: 3 bases; J trimming: 1 base; junction bases outside the gene matches: 2. The CDR3 bases are TGTGCCTGGAGCAGGGGGACGAACACTGAAGCTTTCTTT. It codes for CAWSRGTNTEAFF.

V usage is TRBV29-1 and J usage is TRBJ2-1, with D possibly being TRBD2 (6 bases). The germline V and J ends were trimmed by 7 bases and 8 bases, with 15 bases remaining between them. Germline CDR1 SQVTM, CDR2 ANQGSEA. The CDR3 has 12 residues. The CDR3 coding sequence is TGCAGCGCCGGACTGCGGGGCTATGAGCAGTTCTTC. Amino acids: CSAGLRGYEQFF.

This rearrangement joins TRBV30 to TRBJ2-2, with a possible D match to TRBD2 (6 bases). V dropped 5 bases and J dropped 5 bases, with 6 bases sitting between them. Germline CDR1 GTSNPN, CDR2 SVGIG (reference sequence). This CDR3 has 11 amino acids. CDR3 bases: TGTGCCTGGGGGGGGACCGGGGAGCTGTTTTTT. Protein sequence: CAWGGTGELFF.

This clone was observed a few times. The chain combines TRBV5-5 with TRBJ1-5, with 7 bases identical to TRBD1. The CDR3 totals 15 residues. The junction had 6 bases not matched to a gene; V was cut back by 0 bases and J by 6 bases. Germline V lookup: CDR1 SGHKS, CDR2 YYEKEE (reference sequence). CDR3 DNA sequence: TGTGCCAGCAGCTTGGGACAGGGTACATTTCAGCCCCAGCATTTT. This translates into CASSLGQGTFQPQHF. The full variable domain, with the rest looked up from reference TRBV5-5 and TRBJ1-5, is DAGVTQSPTHLIKTRGQQVTLRCSPISGHKSVSWYQQVLGQGPQFIFQYYEKEERGRGNFPDRFSARQFPNYSSELNVNALLLGDSALYLCASSLGQGTFQPQHFGDGTRLSIL.

This chain's CDR3 is CASAVTNQPQHF. CDR3 coding DNA: TGTGCCAGCGCCGTAACGAATCAGCCCCAGCATTTT. The chain couples TRBV6-5 to TRBJ1-5; D gene unclear. V lost 8 bases and J lost 4, with 9 bases in between. The germline V gene encodes CDR1 MNHEY and CDR2 SVGAGI. The length of the CDR3 is 12 residues.

This clone was recorded only once. J is TRBJ2-2 and V is TRBV19, with 10 bases that match TRBD2. Germline V lookup: CDR1 LNHDA, CDR2 SQIVND (reference sequence). This CDR3 has 15 residues. Germline trimming cut 5 bases from V and 5 bases from J; bases unmatched to any gene: 5. CDR3 protein: CASSSSGRGTGELFF. Here the CDR3 DNA reads TGTGCCAGTAGTTCTAGCGGGAGAGGTACCGGGGAGCTGTTTTTT.

This sequence joins TRBV5-1 and TRBJ2-2; 10 bases agree with TRBD2. With V trimmed by 3 bases and J by 6 bases, 8 bases remained unmatched. CDR3 length: 16 residues. Germline lookup yields CDR1 SGHRS and CDR2 YFSETQ. CDR3 loop: CASSSLAGEVSGELFF. DNA for the CDR3: TGCGCCAGCAGCTCCCTAGCGGGAGAAGTTTCCGGGGAGCTGTTTTTT.

The rearrangement joins TRBV7-2 to TRBJ2-7; D remains unclear. The CDR3 contains 14 residues. The germline gives CDR1 SGHTA, CDR2 FQGNSA. Deletions cut 1 base from V and 8 bases from J, with 15 bases between. The CDR3 DNA reads TGTGCCAGCAGCTTAGTTGTCGGGCAGCGCCAGCAGTACTTC. Translated: CASSLVVGQRQQYF.

The rearrangement joins TRBV18 to TRBJ1-2; D is possibly TRBD1 (6 bases). Germline CDR1 KGHSH, CDR2 LQKENI. CDR3 length: 15 amino acids. Trimming pared 2 bases from V and 4 bases from J, leaving 14 bases between. The CDR3 nucleotides are TGTGCCAGCTCACCAAACCGCGGACAGAGCTATGGCTACACCTTC. As protein: CASSPNRGQSYGYTF.

This rearrangement joins TRBV5-6 to TRBJ1-1; D gene unclear. Trimming took 3 bases from V and 0 from J, leaving 9 bases between them. Looked up from germline, CDR1 is SGHDT and CDR2 is YYEEEE. The CDR3 spans 14 residues. The CDR3 coding sequence is TGTGCCAGCAGCTCCTTGACTGTGAACACTGAAGCTTTCTTT. It is translated as CASSSLTVNTEAFF. The whole variable domain, filled in from reference TRBV5-6 and TRBJ1-1, reads DAGVTQSPTHLIKTRGQQVTLRCSPKSGHDTVSWYQQALGQGPQFIFQYYEEEERQRGNFPDRFSGHQFPNYSSELNVNALLLGDSALYLCASSSLTVNTEAFFGQGTRLTVV.